A single sample gave rise to the 27 T cell receptor beta chains below, sequenced in a study of blood T cells in healthy people across ages. Then a second PCR, running roughly 7 to 11 cycles, was carried out with a sample-barcoded 5' primer and a J-beta primer mix. In TCRdb, the 5' RACE reads were re-called with MiXCR into one record per CDR3 protein. The table includes about 650,000 distinct CDR3 sequences, about 32% detected once. Sequencing was carried out using blood. The receptors here all came from a woman over 75 in good health.

The chain joins TRBV5-6 to TRBJ1-5; 10 positions match TRBD1. J gave up 6 bases and V 0 bases, and 3 bases lay outside the gene matches. The CDR3 totals 15 residues. Germline lookup yields CDR1 SGHDT and CDR2 YYEEEE. The CDR3 DNA follows: TGTGCCAGCAGCTTGGAAGGGGACAGGGGTCAGCCCCAGCATTTT. It encodes CASSLEGDRGQPQHF.

The chain links TRBV20-1 to TRBJ2-7; 7 bases map to TRBD1. V lost 5 bases, J lost 0 bases, and 7 bases stayed unmatched. The CDR3 length is 14 residues. Germline V gene lookup returns CDR1 DFQATT and CDR2 SNEGSKA (reference sequence). CDR3 sequence (DNA): TGCAGTGCTCGCGTCAGGGGGAGCTCCTACGAGCAGTACTTC. As protein: CSARVRGSSYEQYF.

This clonotype was seen ten or more times. The chain uses TRBV5-6 and TRBJ2-1; 7 positions agree with TRBD2. The germline gives CDR1 SGHDT, CDR2 YYEEEE. This CDR3 contains 14 residues. Unmatched junction bases numbered 7, after V lost 4 bases and J lost 6 bases. The CDR3 reads CASSRGLDRNEQFF. The CDR3 DNA reads as TGTGCCAGCAGCCGCGGACTAGATCGCAATGAGCAGTTCTTC.

The chain recombines TRBV6-2 or TRBV6-3 with TRBJ2-4, with D hard to call. Germline V gives CDR1 MNHEY, CDR2 SVGEGT. V was clipped by 0 bases and J by 1 base, with 22 bases between them. The CDR3 loop spans 20 amino acids. CDR3 amino acids: CASSYSRSEGYRKAKNIQYF. For the CDR3, the DNA is TGTGCCAGCAGTTACTCCCGCAGCGAAGGTTATCGTAAGGCCAAAAACATTCAGTACTTC.

Note on this clonotype: A much bigger clone sits one base away, suggesting this may be a read error. V is TRBV21-1 and J is TRBJ2-3; the listed D gene, TRBD2, was not tested against the DNA. TRBV21-1 is noted as a pseudogene. The CDR3 contains 16 residues. The CDR3 region has the DNA TGTGCCAGCAGCTTTCGAAAGCGGCTTAGCACAGATATGCAGTATTTT. It encodes CASSFRKRLSTDMQYF.

Remarks on this clonotype: Being one base from a much bigger clone, this may be a read error. V gene TRBV9 combines with J gene TRBJ1-2; D is ambiguous. Trimming cost V 0 bases and J 2 bases, with 8 bases left between them. Germline V lookup: CDR1 SGDLS, CDR2 YYNGEE. The CDR3 is 14 amino acids. DNA of the CDR3: TGTGCCAGCAGCGTAGGACGGGGAAACTATGGCTACACCTTC. Its protein is CASSVGRGNYGYTF.

This clonotype is judged medium-sized. V gene TRBV4-1 combines with J gene TRBJ2-5; 8 positions agree with TRBD1. Trimming removed 6 bases from V and 3 bases from J; junction bases left unmatched: 3. Germline V lookup: CDR1 MGHRA, CDR2 YSYEKL. This CDR3 comprises 13 residues. CDR3 protein: CASRATGEETQYF. CDR3 in DNA: TGCGCCAGCAGAGCGACAGGGGAAGAGACCCAGTACTTC.

This clonotype appeared a few times. This may be a read error: a much more frequent sequence differs by one nucleotide. V usage is TRBV7-9 and J usage is TRBJ2-3, with TRBD1 as a possible D gene (8 bases). V shed 5 bases and J shed 3 bases, with 18 bases lying between them. Germline V gene lookup returns CDR1 SEHNR and CDR2 FQNEAQ (reference sequence). The CDR3 loop spans 16 amino acids. The CDR3 sequence: CASSPGGQVLTDTQYF. In DNA form, the CDR3 reads TGTGCCAGCAGCCCGGGGGGACAGGTTTTAACAGATACGCAGTATTTT.

This clonotype was detected only a few times. This chain connects TRBV21-1 to TRBJ1-1. TRBV21-1 is a recognized pseudogene. The CDR3 extends over 12 amino acids. This CDR3 reads CASSLGCTEAFF. In DNA form, the CDR3 reads TGTGCCAGCAGCTTGGGGTGCACTGAAGCTTTCTTT.

The sample holds many counts of this clonotype. The gene calls are TRBV20-1 and TRBJ2-7, with D uncertain. The germline V gene encodes CDR1 DFQATT and CDR2 SNEGSKA (reference sequence). V lost 5 bases and J 4 bases, leaving 18 bases between the germline ends. The CDR3 is 14 residues long. The CDR3 DNA reads TGCAGTGCTTTTCCCCCTCCCAAGGATTACGAGCAGTACTTC. This gives the protein CSAFPPPKDYEQYF.

This sequence joins TRBV7-2 and TRBJ1-1; D not certain. The CDR3 consists of 12 residues. The V end was cut by 5 bases, the J end by 4 bases, with 8 bases between. Germline V gives CDR1 SGHTA, CDR2 FQGNSA. CDR3 sequence: CASSPDATEAFF. CDR3 bases: TGTGCCAGCAGCCCGGATGCCACTGAAGCTTTCTTT. The full variable domain, rest sourced from reference TRBV7-2 and TRBJ1-1, is GAGVSQSPSNKVTEKGKDVELRCDPISGHTALYWYRQSLGQGLEFLIYFQGNSAPDKSGLPSDRFSAERTGGSVSTLTIQRTQQEDSAVYLCASSPDATEAFFGQGTRLTVV.

This clonotype was detected ten times or more. The V call is TRBV11-3, the J call TRBJ2-1; perhaps TRBD2 as D (7 bases). Germline values: CDR1 SGHNT, CDR2 YENEEA. The CDR3 contains 15 residues. V lost 5 bases to trimming and J lost 4 bases, with 15 bases between them. The CDR3 loop reads CASSPGGPAYNEQFF. In DNA, the CDR3 is TGTGCCAGCAGCCCCGGGGGGCCGGCTTACAATGAGCAGTTCTTC.

The V gene is TRBV20-1, the J gene TRBJ1-6, with D perhaps matching TRBD1 (6 bases). Germline V gene sequence: CDR1 DFQATT, CDR2 SNEGSKA (reference sequence). The CDR3 extends over 16 amino acids. Trimming took 5 bases from V and 1 from J, leaving 15 bases between them. CDR3 coding DNA: TGCAGTGCTGGGAGCAGGGGAGTGTCCTATAATTCACCCCTCCACTTT. This sequence encodes CSAGSRGVSYNSPLHF.

In this sample, this clonotype turned up many times. The V and J genes are TRBV2 and TRBJ2-7; 11 bases map to TRBD2. CDR3 length equals 14 residues. The V segment lost 8 bases and the J segment 0 bases; nucleotides outside the gene matches: 3. Germline V lookup: CDR1 SNHLY, CDR2 FYNNEI. The CDR3 coding sequence is TGTGCCAGCCTAGCGGGGGGCGTCTCCTACGAGCAGTACTTC. As protein: CASLAGGVSYEQYF.

The sample holds many counts of this clonotype. The chain is built from TRBV24-1 and TRBJ2-3; D may be TRBD1 (5 bases). This CDR3 contains 13 residues. V was cut by 5 bases and J by 3 bases, with 8 bases left in between. CDR1 is KGHDR and CDR2 is SFDVKD in the germline V gene. CDR3 bases: TGTGCCACCAGTGCCCAGGGAACAGATACGCAGTATTTT. The encoded protein is CATSAQGTDTQYF.

The chain is built from TRBV24-1 and TRBJ2-5; D not resolved. The V gene lost 0 bases and the J gene lost 5 bases, with 6 bases spanning the gap. Germline CDR1 and CDR2: KGHDR and SFDVKD. The CDR3 has 13 amino acids. CDR3 in DNA: TGTGCCACCAGTGATTTGTTTGAGGAGACCCAGTACTTC. Translating gives CATSDLFEETQYF.

For this clonotype: A read error may be the cause here, since a much bigger clone is one base away. The rearrangement joins TRBV20-1 to TRBJ2-6, with no clear D. In germline, CDR1 is DFQATT, CDR2 SNEGSKA (reference sequence). This CDR3 region has 11 residues. For the CDR3, the DNA is TGCAGGGCCTACGGGGCCAACGTCCTGACTTTC. Its translation: CRAYGANVLTF.

There are many counts of this clonotype. A much larger clone sits a single nucleotide away, making a read error possible. The chain is built from TRBV12-3 or TRBV12-4 and TRBJ2-7, with TRBD2 as a possible D gene (6 bases). Deletions cut 6 bases from V and 7 bases from J, with 19 bases between. This CDR3 spans 14 amino acids. CDR3 in amino acids: CASRLLATTAEQYF. CDR3 sequence (DNA): TGTGCCAGCAGACTACTAGCTACTACAGCTGAGCAGTACTTC.

For this clonotype: Just one base apart from a much larger clone, this may be a read error. The rearrangement links TRBV7-9 to TRBJ1-2; D may be TRBD1 (5 bases). CDR3 length: 17 amino acids. V dropped 4 bases and J dropped 4 bases, with 22 bases sitting between them. The germline gives CDR1 SEHNR, CDR2 FQNEAQ (reference sequence). The CDR3 region has the DNA TGTGCCAGCAGCTCCAGGAACAGGCAATCTCCTTGCTATGGCTACACCTTC. This encodes CASSSRNRQSPCYGYTF.

About this clonotype: A much bigger clone sits one base away, suggesting this may be a read error. The chain recombines TRBV5-6 with TRBJ2-1; 10 bases align to TRBD1. The germline V gene encodes CDR1 SGHDT and CDR2 YYEEEE. V lost 2 bases to trimming and J lost 13 bases; unmatched junction nucleotides: 15. CDR3 length: 16 amino acids. The CDR3 DNA is TGTGCCAGCAGCTTACTGGGACAGGGGCGACAAGAGACCCAGTTCTTC. It codes for CASSLLGQGRQETQFF.

A remark on this clonotype: Because the CDR3 is missing its conserved closing phenylalanine or tryptophan, this is likely a read error. The DNA is omitted, as the CDR3 cannot be located on it reliably, and the CDR3 follows TCRdb's listing. This sequence joins TRBV12-3 or TRBV12-4 and TRBJ2-3; the table's D call of TRBD2 was not tested on the DNA. With termini counted, the CDR3 has 14 amino acids. CDR3 amino acids: CASSFGGRQDTEYS.

This clonotype was counted only a few times. The genes are TRBV5-1 and TRBJ1-1; 9 bases match TRBD1. V lost 3 bases and J lost 1; bases outside the gene matches: 4. Germline CDR1 reads SGHRS; CDR2 reads YFSETQ. CDR3 length: 15 amino acids. CDR3: CASSSDRGENTEAFF. CDR3 coding DNA: TGCGCCAGCAGCTCGGACAGGGGAGAGAACACTGAAGCTTTCTTT.

In its sample, this clonotype was seen a few times. It may be a read error: a sequence one base away is much more abundant. This chain joins TRBV29-1 and TRBJ2-1; TRBD2 matches at 12 bases. The CDR3 is 13 amino acids. The ends lost 7 bases at V and 4 bases at J; junction bases unmatched: 2. Germline V lookup: CDR1 SQVTM, CDR2 ANQGSEA. In DNA, the CDR3 is TGCAGCGACCTAGCGGGGGGGTACAATGAGCAGTTCTTC. The encoded protein is CSDLAGGYNEQFF.

On this clonotype: A much more abundant neighbour one base away suggests this may be a read error. The V call is TRBV20-1, the J call TRBJ2-7; 14 bases fit TRBD2. CDR1 DFQATT and CDR2 SNEGSKA come from the germline V gene (reference sequence). The CDR3 is made up of 16 amino acids. V shed 3 bases and J 7 bases; nucleotides not matched to a gene: 11. CDR3 in DNA: TGCAGTGCTAGCAGACTAGCGGGGGGGAACAAGAATGAGCAGTACTTC. Translation gives CSASRLAGGNKNEQYF.

This clonotype was seen a handful of times. A single base separates this from a much larger clone, so it may be a read error. The CDR3 spells CASSSRRGGTGANVRTF. DNA for the CDR3: TGTGCCAGCAGCTCCCGAAGGGGCGGAACAGGGGCCAACGTCCGGACTTTC. V and J are TRBV7-9 and TRBJ2-6, with 7 bases identical to TRBD1. Germline assignment: CDR1 SEHNR and CDR2 FQNEAQ (reference sequence). The CDR3 consists of 17 residues.

In this sample, this clonotype turned up many times. This chain links TRBV4-3 with TRBJ2-7; TRBD2 matches at 10 bases. Germline V lookup: CDR1 LGHNA, CDR2 YSLEER. The CDR3 totals 16 residues. V was pared by 0 bases and J by 4 bases, with 6 bases of the junction left unmatched. The CDR3 loop is CASSQDASGGSYEQYF. The CDR3 DNA is TGCGCCAGCAGCCAAGACGCTAGCGGGGGTAGTTACGAGCAGTACTTC.

The CDR3 region is CASSDQGAFNTEAFF. In nucleotides, the CDR3 is TGTGCCAGCAGTGACCAAGGGGCATTTAACACTGAAGCTTTCTTT. This rearrangement joins TRBV6-5 to TRBJ1-1, with a tentative D call TRBD1 (5 bases). The CDR3 sequence is 15 residues long. Germline V gene sequence: CDR1 MNHEY, CDR2 SVGAGI. Trimming pared 5 bases from V and 2 bases from J, leaving 15 bases between.